This TCR beta chain originates from a study of molecular identifiers for immune sequencing clone quantification. TCRdb ran MiXCR on the PCR reads and lists one entry per CDR3 protein. This repertoire shows about 630,000 distinct CDR3 sequences, roughly 27% found once; its top ten account for about 0.8%. A few counts support this clonotype. Its cognate antigen is unknown. Study-level results: Same-barcode identical TCR molecules could make highly expanded clones look smaller than they are. Clonotypes surpassing 20 RNA copies contained over 98% of effector molecules, versus under 1% in naive cells.

Sorted inputs of about 19,000 to 1,100,000 cells, with 10%, 30% or 50% RNA, yielded naive CD8 libraries. Isolation of naive CD8 T cells was achieved by sorting on a CD8+CD4-CCR7+CD45RA+ phenotype. The length of the CDR3 is 15 residues. Germline CDR1 is DFQATT and CDR2 is SNEGSKA (reference sequence). Trimming left V 0 bases short and J 7 bases short, with 15 bases between. This TCR was sampled from a human donor in good health. Some libraries in this study had Jurkat cell RNA spiked in. J is TRBJ1-4 and V is TRBV20-1; D is unresolved. The sample comprised naive CD8+ T cells from blood, with Jurkat cell RNA spiked in. Documented subset: FACS-sorted CD8+CD4-CCR7+CD45RA+ naive T cells. The CDR3 DNA reads TGCAGTGCTAGAGAGCGGAGCTTGCTATTTGAAAAACTGTTTTTT. It specifies CSARERSLLFEKLFF.